What follows are 30 T cell receptor beta chains derived from one specimen sequenced in a study of cytomegalovirus exposure and HLA in healthy donors. The PCR contained 60 Vbeta and 13 Jbeta primers. Measured with immunoSEQ multiplex PCR; TCRdb has only the in-frame clones, and not every one. The top ten hold about 2.5% of the sample, which has roughly 200,000 clones, roughly four fifths seen once. Sequencing was performed on PBMCs. These TCRs come from a middle-aged woman in good health and CMV-seronegative.

The V call is TRBV27, the J call TRBJ2-7; tentatively, D is TRBD2 (6 bases). This CDR3 spans 15 amino acids. V was shortened by 3 bases and J by 0 bases, with 12 bases between the two germline ends. Germline values: CDR1 MNHEY, CDR2 SMNVEV (reference sequence). CDR3: CASSFSGTYSYEQYF. In nucleotides, the CDR3 is TGTGCCAGCAGTTTCTCCGGGACTTACTCCTACGAGCAGTACTTC.

The chain has TRBV19 and TRBJ2-1; the D gene is possibly TRBD1 (6 bases). From germline, CDR1 is LNHDA and CDR2 SQIVND (reference sequence). This CDR3 is built from 15 residues. Trimming took off 3 bases at V and 7 bases at J, with 16 bases between the two ends. The CDR3 loop reads CASSIGTRGRNEQFF. CDR3 nucleotide sequence: TGTGCCAGTAGTATCGGTACCAGGGGACGGAATGAGCAGTTCTTC.

Worth noting for this clone: The junction differs from germline at one of its ends, possibly a read error. The chain links TRBV9 to TRBJ1-1; D gene uncertain. This CDR3 region has 16 residues. CDR1 is SGDLS and CDR2 is YYNGEE in the germline V gene. The CDR3 coding sequence is TGTGCCAGCAGCGGCAATTACAGCAGCATGAACGCTGAAGCTTTCTTT. This sequence encodes CASSGNYSSMNAEAFF.

This chain's CDR3 is CASSQDGIVTDTQYF. For the CDR3, the DNA is TGTGCCAGCAGCCAAGACGGGATAGTCACAGATACGCAGTATTTT. The chain has TRBV4-2 and TRBJ2-3, with a tentative D call TRBD2 (5 bases). Germline V CDR1 and CDR2: LGHNA, YNFKEQ. Trimming took off 0 bases at V and 2 bases at J, with 9 bases between the two ends. This CDR3 comprises 15 residues.

The chain has TRBV28 and TRBJ2-4, with D perhaps matching TRBD2 (6 bases). CDR3 length equals 14 residues. The germline gives CDR1 MDHEN, CDR2 SYDVKM. V lost 4 bases, J lost 6 bases, and 13 bases lay in between. Written as DNA, the CDR3 is TGTGCCAGCAGTTCGGGCCTAGCGACAAACATTCAGTACTTC. Its translation is CASSSGLATNIQYF.

This clone was picked up a small number of times. The chain links TRBV2 to TRBJ1-2; D remains unclear. V was pared by 2 bases and J by 3 bases, with 13 bases between. Germline CDR1 is SNHLY and CDR2 is FYNNEI. The CDR3 totals 15 residues. CDR3 coding DNA: TGTGCCAGCAGTGAAAGCCAGGCCAGATACTATGGCTACACCTTC. This translates into CASSESQARYYGYTF.

J is TRBJ1-5 and V is TRBV5-5; D possibly corresponds to TRBD1 (6 bases). V lost 4 bases and J 1 base, leaving 12 bases between the germline ends. CDR3 length: 15 amino acids. CDR1 and CDR2 from the germline V gene are SGHKS and YYEKEE (reference sequence). The CDR3 coding sequence is TGTGCCAGCAGCCAGAGGGGGGGAAGCAATCAGCCCCAGCATTTT. Its protein is CASSQRGGSNQPQHF.

This rearrangement joins TRBV5-1 to TRBJ1-2; 8 bases line up with TRBD1. The CDR3 is 12 residues long. Germline V CDR1 and CDR2: SGHRS, YFSETQ. V shed 5 bases, J shed 8 bases, and the junction held 5 bases outside the gene matches. CDR3 region: CASRGQVLGYTF. The CDR3 DNA reads as TGCGCCAGCAGGGGACAGGTCCTGGGCTACACCTTC.

J is TRBJ2-4 and V is TRBV6-6; 9 bases are shared with TRBD1. The CDR3 has 15 residues. Germline V gives CDR1 MNHNY, CDR2 SVGAGI (reference sequence). V lost 6 bases, J lost 7 bases, and 10 bases stayed unmatched. CDR3 in DNA: TGTGCCAGCAGGGACACCGGGACAGGGTGGAACATTCAGTACTTC. Translation: CASRDTGTGWNIQYF.

J is TRBJ2-3 and V is TRBV11-2, with a tentative D call TRBD1 (6 bases). The CDR3 runs 15 residues. V was pared by 5 bases and J by 3 bases, with 15 bases between. Germline V gene data show CDR1 as SGHAT and CDR2 as FQNNGV. This CDR3 reads CASSQGSGKTDTQYF. CDR3 sequence (DNA): TGTGCCAGCAGCCAGGGGTCGGGGAAGACAGATACGCAGTATTTT. The whole variable domain, remainder taken from reference TRBV11-2 and TRBJ2-3, is EAGVAQSPRYKIIEKRQSVAFWCNPISGHATLYWYQQILGQGPKLLIQFQNNGVVDDSQLPKDRFSAERLKGVDSTLKIQPAKLEDSAVYLCASSQGSGKTDTQYFGPGTRLTVL.

The chain is built from TRBV14 and TRBJ1-1, with 8 bases that match TRBD1. The CDR3 is 14 residues long. V shed 4 bases, J shed 4 bases, and the junction held 5 bases outside the gene matches. The germline gives CDR1 SGHDN, CDR2 FVKESK. The CDR3 DNA sequence: TGTGCCAGCAGCCGACAGGGGAGAGGCACTGAAGCTTTCTTT. Protein: CASSRQGRGTEAFF.

V usage is TRBV7-9 and J usage is TRBJ1-2; D gene ambiguous. Germline loops: CDR1 SEHNR, CDR2 FQNEAQ (reference sequence). The CDR3 has 12 amino acids. V lost 11 bases and J 4 bases, leaving 14 bases between the germline ends. The CDR3 region is CASSGEAYGYTF. CDR3 bases: TGTGCCTCCTCCGGGGAGGCCTATGGCTACACCTTC.

This clone was counted a single time. J is TRBJ2-1 and V is TRBV11-2; 10 positions match TRBD1. CDR3 length equals 16 residues. Trimming at V came to 3 bases and at J to 4 bases, leaving 6 bases not matched to a gene. Per the germline V gene, CDR1 is SGHAT and CDR2 is FQNNGV. This CDR3 is CASSLGQGRTYNEQFF. Here the CDR3 DNA reads TGTGCCAGCAGCTTGGGACAGGGGAGGACATACAATGAGCAGTTCTTC.

The J gene is TRBJ2-7, the V gene TRBV18; 10 nucleotides agree with TRBD1. Trimming took 0 bases from V and 7 from J; bases not matched to a gene: 6. The CDR3 has 15 amino acids. Per germline, CDR1 KGHSH and CDR2 LQKENI. For the CDR3, the DNA is TGTGCCAGCTCACCACCGAATGACAGGGGGCAGGAGCAGTACTTC. Amino acid sequence: CASSPPNDRGQEQYF.

V is TRBV7-2 and J is TRBJ2-1; the match to TRBD2 covers 9 bases. Germline assignment: CDR1 SGHTA and CDR2 FQGNSA. Unmatched junction bases numbered 5, after V lost 3 bases and J lost 2 bases. The CDR3 totals 16 residues. CDR3 sequence: CASSFRLAVTYNEQFF. The CDR3 DNA reads as TGTGCCAGCAGCTTTCGACTAGCGGTTACCTACAATGAGCAGTTCTTC.

V and J are TRBV11-2 and TRBJ1-1, with 10 bases identical to TRBD1. The CDR3 contains 14 residues. Germline V CDR1 and CDR2: SGHAT, FQNNGV. V was clipped by 5 bases and J by 7 bases; unmatched bases: 7. Written as DNA, the CDR3 is TGTGCCAGCAGCGGCAGACAGGGGGCTTATGAAGCTTTCTTT. Residues: CASSGRQGAYEAFF.

The chain has TRBV5-1 and TRBJ2-1; 8 bases match TRBD1. After removal of 1 base from V and 5 bases from J, the junction contained 5 bases not matched to a gene. Germline CDR1 reads SGHRS; CDR2 reads YFSETQ. The CDR3 has 15 residues. CDR3 in amino acids: CASSLSGQVNNEQFF. CDR3 nucleotide sequence: TGCGCCAGCAGCTTGTCGGGACAGGTAAACAATGAGCAGTTCTTC.

This clone occurred once. The gene calls are TRBV7-3 and TRBJ2-2; 8 positions match TRBD1. Germline V gives CDR1 SGHTA, CDR2 FQGTGA. V shed 4 bases and J 7 bases; nucleotides not matched to a gene: 8. This CDR3 is built from 15 residues. The CDR3: CASSSEQGARGELFF. The DNA of the CDR3 is TGTGCCAGCAGCTCTGAGCAGGGGGCTCGCGGGGAGCTGTTTTTT.

A note on this clone: The same CDR3 is also encoded by other DNA sequences in this sample. This chain joins TRBV19 and TRBJ1-1; a weak D match, TRBD1 (6 bases). This CDR3 has 13 residues. CDR1 is LNHDA, CDR2 SQIVND, per germline (reference sequence). With 7 bases removed from V and 10 bases from J, the gap between germline ends came to 19 bases. The CDR3 nucleotides read TGTGCCAGTACCGCAGGTGGGGGCAGCGGAGCTTTCTTT. This gives the protein CASTAGGGSGAFF.

This clone was detected a few times. The genes are TRBV6-6 and TRBJ1-2, with TRBD1 as a possible D gene (6 bases). Germline CDR1 is MNHNY and CDR2 is SVGAGI (reference sequence). The CDR3 has 12 residues. The V and J ends lost 7 bases and 2 bases respectively, with 8 bases between them. The CDR3 sequence: CASNRENYGYTF. For the CDR3, the DNA is TGTGCCAGCAACAGGGAGAACTATGGCTACACCTTC.

The rearrangement links TRBV18 to TRBJ1-2, with 8 bases fitting TRBD1. CDR1 is KGHSH, CDR2 LQKENI, per germline. The CDR3 has 14 amino acids. V gave up 2 bases and J gave up 5 bases; unmatched junction bases: 4. For the CDR3, the DNA is TGTGCCAGCTCACCATCCCAGGGGGCGTATGGCTACACCTTC. Translating it yields CASSPSQGAYGYTF.

V gene TRBV5-4 combines with J gene TRBJ1-1; 8 positions agree with TRBD1. This CDR3 is 15 amino acids long. J gave up 5 bases and V 3 bases, and 9 bases lay outside the gene matches. In germline, CDR1 is SGHNT, CDR2 YYREEE (reference sequence). CDR3 sequence: CASSSQGQGGTEAFF. The DNA of the CDR3 is TGTGCCAGCAGCTCTCAAGGACAGGGCGGAACTGAAGCTTTCTTT.

Here the CDR3 reads CASSEGLAATGELFF. The DNA of the CDR3 is TGTGCCAGCAGTGAGGGACTAGCGGCCACCGGGGAGCTGTTTTTT. V usage is TRBV2 and J usage is TRBJ2-2, with 11 bases that match TRBD2. The V gene's germline CDR1 is SNHLY and CDR2 FYNNEI. The CDR3 contains 15 residues. J gave up 4 bases and V 3 bases, and 1 base lay outside the gene matches.

The chain links TRBV7-9 to TRBJ2-5; tentatively, D is TRBD2 (6 bases). The germline CDR1 and CDR2 sequences are SEHNR and FQNEAQ (reference sequence). The V gene lost 4 bases and the J gene lost 4 bases, with 19 bases spanning the gap. This CDR3 region has 16 residues. CDR3 coding DNA: TGTGCCAGCAGCTCGTCTAAGACTAGAATAATAGAGACCCAGTACTTC. It specifies CASSSSKTRIIETQYF.

This clone was seen a few times. The chain links TRBV6-4 to TRBJ2-1, with 10 bases lining up with TRBD2. Germline-derived CDR1 and CDR2 are MRHNA and SNTAGT. The CDR3 extends over 16 amino acids. Trimming cost V 5 bases and J 9 bases; bases outside gene matches: 13. CDR3 protein: CASSRLAGPYTIEQFF. The CDR3 DNA reads TGTGCCAGCAGTCGACTAGCGGGCCCTTATACAATTGAGCAGTTCTTC.

The J gene is TRBJ2-3, the V gene TRBV28; TRBD2 agrees at 8 bases. The J segment lost 2 bases and the V segment lost 8 bases, leaving 9 bases of the junction unmatched. CDR3 size: 15 residues. Germline values: CDR1 MDHEN, CDR2 SYDVKM. The CDR3 nucleotides read TGTGCCAGCTTCACTAGCGGAGCTACCACAGATACGCAGTATTTT. Amino acids: CASFTSGATTDTQYF.

V usage is TRBV2 and J usage is TRBJ2-6; TRBD1 is a possible D gene (5 bases). V lost 6 bases to trimming and J lost 0 bases, with 12 bases between them. Germline V gene sequence: CDR1 SNHLY, CDR2 FYNNEI. The CDR3 consists of 16 residues. The CDR3 loop reads CASSADRGSGANVLTF. The CDR3 DNA sequence: TGTGCCAGCAGCGCCGACAGAGGCTCTGGGGCCAACGTCCTGACTTTC.

This clone was counted only a few times. V usage is TRBV5-6 and J usage is TRBJ1-5; 9 bases are shared with TRBD1. Germline CDR1 SGHDT, CDR2 YYEEEE. The CDR3 covers 12 residues. The trim removed 4 bases at V and 10 bases at J, leaving 3 bases unmatched. The CDR3 DNA reads TGTGCCAGCAGCCCGGGACAGGGCCCCCAGCATTTT. This codes for CASSPGQGPQHF.

The rearrangement links TRBV28 to TRBJ2-1; D may be TRBD2 (5 bases). V dropped 5 bases and J dropped 2 bases, with 22 bases sitting between them. This CDR3 has 18 amino acids. Germline V gene lookup returns CDR1 MDHEN and CDR2 SYDVKM. DNA of the CDR3: TGTGCCAGCAGTCCCGTAGAAGTCCGCGGGCGGCCCTACAATGAGCAGTTCTTC. Residues: CASSPVEVRGRPYNEQFF.

The CDR3 here is CASSFADTQYF. Here the CDR3 DNA reads TGTGCCAGCAGTTTCGCAGATACGCAGTATTTT. The chain is built from TRBV27 and TRBJ2-3, with D unclear. Per germline, CDR1 MNHEY and CDR2 SMNVEV (reference sequence). The CDR3 has 11 amino acids. V was trimmed by 3 bases and J by 4 bases, leaving 2 bases between them.